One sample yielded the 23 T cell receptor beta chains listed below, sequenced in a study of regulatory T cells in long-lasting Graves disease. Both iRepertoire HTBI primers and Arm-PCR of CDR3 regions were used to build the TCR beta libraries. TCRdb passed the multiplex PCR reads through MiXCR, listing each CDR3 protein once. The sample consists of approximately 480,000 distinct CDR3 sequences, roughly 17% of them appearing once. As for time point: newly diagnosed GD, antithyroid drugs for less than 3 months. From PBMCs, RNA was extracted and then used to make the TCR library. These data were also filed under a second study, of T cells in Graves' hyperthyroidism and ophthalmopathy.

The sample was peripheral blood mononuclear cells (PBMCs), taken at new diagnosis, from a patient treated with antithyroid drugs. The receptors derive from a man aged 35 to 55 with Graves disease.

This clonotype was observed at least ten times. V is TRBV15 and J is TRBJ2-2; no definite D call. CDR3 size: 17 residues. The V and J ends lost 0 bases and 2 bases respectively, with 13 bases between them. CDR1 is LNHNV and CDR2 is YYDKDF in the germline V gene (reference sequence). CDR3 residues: CATSRDLSRVNTGELFF. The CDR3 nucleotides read TGTGCCACCAGCAGAGATCTTAGTAGGGTTAACACCGGGGAGCTGTTTTTT.

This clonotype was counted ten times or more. In nucleotides, the CDR3 is TGTGCCAGCAGCCGACAGGGTTTGGGCTACGAGCAGTACTTC. Translating it yields CASSRQGLGYEQYF. This chain connects TRBV3-1 to TRBJ2-7; 7 bases are a match to TRBD1. V was pared by 4 bases and J by 3 bases, with 6 bases of the junction left unmatched. The CDR3 totals 14 residues. Per germline, CDR1 LGHDT and CDR2 YNNKEL (reference sequence).

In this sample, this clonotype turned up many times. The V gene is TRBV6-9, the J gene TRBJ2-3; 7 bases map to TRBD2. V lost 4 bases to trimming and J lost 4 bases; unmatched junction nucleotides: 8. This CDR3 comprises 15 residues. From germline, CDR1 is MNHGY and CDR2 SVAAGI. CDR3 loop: CASSLSGMAPDTQYF. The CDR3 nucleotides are TGTGCCAGCAGTTTGAGCGGGATGGCCCCAGATACGCAGTATTTT.

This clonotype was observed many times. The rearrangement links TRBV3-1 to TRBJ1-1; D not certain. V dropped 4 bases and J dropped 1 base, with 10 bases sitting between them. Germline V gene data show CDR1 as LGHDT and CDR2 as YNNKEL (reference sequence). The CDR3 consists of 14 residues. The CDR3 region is CASSPVQRNTEAFF. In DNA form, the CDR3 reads TGTGCCAGCAGCCCCGTTCAGCGGAACACTGAAGCTTTCTTT. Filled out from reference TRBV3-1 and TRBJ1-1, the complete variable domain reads DTAVSQTPKYLVTQMGNDKSIKCEQNLGHDTMYWYKQDSKKFLKIMFSYNNKELIINETVPNRFSPKSPDKAHLNLHINSLELGDSAVYFCASSPVQRNTEAFFGQGTRLTVV.

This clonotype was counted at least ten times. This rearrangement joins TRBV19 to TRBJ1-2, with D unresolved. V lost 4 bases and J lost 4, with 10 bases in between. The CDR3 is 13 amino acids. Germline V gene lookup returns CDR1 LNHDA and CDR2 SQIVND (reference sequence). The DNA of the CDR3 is TGTGCCAGTAGTAATTGGGAGACCTATGGCTACACCTTC. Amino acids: CASSNWETYGYTF.

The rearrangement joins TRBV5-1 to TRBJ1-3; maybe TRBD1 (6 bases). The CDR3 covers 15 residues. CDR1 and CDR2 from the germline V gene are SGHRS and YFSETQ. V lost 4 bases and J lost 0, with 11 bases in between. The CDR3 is CASSPRTDSGNTIYF. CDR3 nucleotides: TGCGCCAGCAGCCCCAGGACAGACTCTGGAAACACCATATATTTT.

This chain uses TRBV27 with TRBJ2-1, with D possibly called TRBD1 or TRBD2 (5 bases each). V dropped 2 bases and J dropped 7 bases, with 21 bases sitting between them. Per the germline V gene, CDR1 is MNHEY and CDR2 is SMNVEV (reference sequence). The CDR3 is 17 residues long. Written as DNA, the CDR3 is TGTGCCAGCAGTTTAACCCGGGGCACGGGTCTACGGAATGAGCAGTTCTTC. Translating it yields CASSLTRGTGLRNEQFF.

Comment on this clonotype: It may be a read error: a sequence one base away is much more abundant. The CDR3 sequence: CASSLVAGTRHNELFF. CDR3 DNA sequence: TGTGCCAGCAGTTTAGTAGCGGGGACCCGCCACAATGAGCTGTTCTTC. The rearrangement uses TRBV28 and TRBJ2-1; 8 nucleotides align to TRBD2. The CDR3 runs to 16 residues. Germline lookup yields CDR1 MDHEN and CDR2 SYDVKM.

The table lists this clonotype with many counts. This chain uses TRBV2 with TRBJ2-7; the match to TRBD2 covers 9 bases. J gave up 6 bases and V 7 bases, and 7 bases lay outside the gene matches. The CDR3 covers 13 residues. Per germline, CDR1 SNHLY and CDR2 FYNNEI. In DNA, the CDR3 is TGTGCCAGCACGTTGCGGGAGGGATTCGAGCAGTACTTC. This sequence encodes CASTLREGFEQYF.

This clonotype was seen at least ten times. DNA of the CDR3: TGTGCCAGCAGCTCTAGCGGGAGGAACACCGGGGAGCTGTTTTTT. This sequence encodes CASSSSGRNTGELFF. V gene TRBV11-1 combines with J gene TRBJ2-2; 10 bases fit TRBD2. Germline loops: CDR1 SGHAT, CDR2 FQDESV (reference sequence). After removal of 4 bases from V and 1 base from J, the junction contained 0 bases not matched to a gene. CDR3 length: 15 amino acids.

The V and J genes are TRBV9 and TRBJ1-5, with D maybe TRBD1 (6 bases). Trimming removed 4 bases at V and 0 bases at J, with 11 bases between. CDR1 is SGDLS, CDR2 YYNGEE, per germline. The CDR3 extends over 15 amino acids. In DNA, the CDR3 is TGTGCCAGCAGCTCGGGACACGATAGCAATCAGCCCCAGCATTTT. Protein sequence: CASSSGHDSNQPQHF.

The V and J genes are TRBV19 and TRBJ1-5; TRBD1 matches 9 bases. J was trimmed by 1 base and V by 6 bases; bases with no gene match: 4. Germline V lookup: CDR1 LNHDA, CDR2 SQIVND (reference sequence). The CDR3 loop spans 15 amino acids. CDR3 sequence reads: CASRTTGGSNQPQHF. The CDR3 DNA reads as TGTGCCAGTAGAACGACAGGGGGAAGCAATCAGCCCCAGCATTTT.

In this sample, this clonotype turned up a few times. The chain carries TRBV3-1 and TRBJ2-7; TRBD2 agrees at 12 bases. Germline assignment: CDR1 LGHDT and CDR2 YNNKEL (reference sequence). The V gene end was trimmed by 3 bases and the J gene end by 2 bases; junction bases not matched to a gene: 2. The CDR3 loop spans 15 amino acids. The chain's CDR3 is CASSQRLAGAYEQYF. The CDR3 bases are TGTGCCAGCAGCCAGCGACTAGCGGGAGCCTACGAGCAGTACTTC.

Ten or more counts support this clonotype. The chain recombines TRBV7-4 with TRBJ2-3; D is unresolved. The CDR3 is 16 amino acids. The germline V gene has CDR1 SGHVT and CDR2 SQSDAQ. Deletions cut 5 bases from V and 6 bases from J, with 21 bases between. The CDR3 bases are TGTGCCAGCAGCCCCCGGAACCAAGGACCAGTTGATACGCAGTATTTT. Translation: CASSPRNQGPVDTQYF.

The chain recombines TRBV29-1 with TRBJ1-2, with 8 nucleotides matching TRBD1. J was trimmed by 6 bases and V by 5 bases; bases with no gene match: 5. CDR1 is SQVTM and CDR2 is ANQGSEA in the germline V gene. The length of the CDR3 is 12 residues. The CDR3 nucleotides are TGCAGCGTTAACAGGGGGGTTAATGGCTACACCTTC. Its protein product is CSVNRGVNGYTF.

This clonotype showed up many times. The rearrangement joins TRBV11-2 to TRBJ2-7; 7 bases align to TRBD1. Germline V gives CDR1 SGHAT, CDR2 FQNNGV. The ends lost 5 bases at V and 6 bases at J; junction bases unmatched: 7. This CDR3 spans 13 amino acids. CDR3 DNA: TGTGCCAGCAGCAGATACAGGGGACCCGAGCAGTACTTC. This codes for CASSRYRGPEQYF.

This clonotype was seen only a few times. Here the CDR3 reads CSVRTVGNTEAFF. DNA of the CDR3: TGCAGCGTCCGGACAGTCGGAAACACTGAAGCTTTCTTT. V is TRBV29-1 and J is TRBJ1-1; a possible D gene is TRBD1 (6 bases). Germline V CDR1 and CDR2: SQVTM, ANQGSEA. Trimming cost V 6 bases and J 2 bases, with 13 bases left between them. The CDR3 is 13 amino acids.

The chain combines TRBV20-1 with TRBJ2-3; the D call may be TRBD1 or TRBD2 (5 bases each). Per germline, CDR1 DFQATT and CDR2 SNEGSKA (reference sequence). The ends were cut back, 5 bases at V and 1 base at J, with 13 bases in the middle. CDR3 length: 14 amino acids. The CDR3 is CSAEGSARTDTQYF. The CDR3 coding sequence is TGCAGTGCTGAGGGGTCAGCACGCACAGATACGCAGTATTTT.

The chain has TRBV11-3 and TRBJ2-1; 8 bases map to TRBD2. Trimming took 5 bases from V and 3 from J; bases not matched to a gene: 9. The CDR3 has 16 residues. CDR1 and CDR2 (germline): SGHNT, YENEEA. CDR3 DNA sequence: TGTGCCAGCAGCGAGCGGGAGATTCGGGACTACAATGAGCAGTTCTTC. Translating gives CASSEREIRDYNEQFF.

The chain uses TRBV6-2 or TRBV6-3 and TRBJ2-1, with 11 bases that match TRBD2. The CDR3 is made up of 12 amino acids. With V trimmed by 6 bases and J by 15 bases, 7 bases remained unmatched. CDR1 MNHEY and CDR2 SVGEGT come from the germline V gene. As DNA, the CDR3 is TGTGCCAGCAGGGGAACCGGGACTAGCGGGTTCTTC. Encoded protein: CASRGTGTSGFF.

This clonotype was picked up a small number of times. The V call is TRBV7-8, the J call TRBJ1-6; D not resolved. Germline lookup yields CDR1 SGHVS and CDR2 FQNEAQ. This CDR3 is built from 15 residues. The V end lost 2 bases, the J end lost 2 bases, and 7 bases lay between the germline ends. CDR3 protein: CASSLRSAYNSPLHF. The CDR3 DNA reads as TGTGCCAGCAGCTTAAGGAGCGCCTATAATTCACCCCTCCACTTT.

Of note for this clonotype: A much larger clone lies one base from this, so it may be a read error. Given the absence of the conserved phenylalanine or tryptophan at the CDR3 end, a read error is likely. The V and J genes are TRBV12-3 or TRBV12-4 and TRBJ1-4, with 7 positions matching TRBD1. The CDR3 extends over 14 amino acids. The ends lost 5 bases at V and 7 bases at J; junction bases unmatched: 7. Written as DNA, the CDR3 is TGTGCCAGCAGTCCACAGGGGACGGGTGAAAAACTGTTTTCT. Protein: CASSPQGTGEKLFS.

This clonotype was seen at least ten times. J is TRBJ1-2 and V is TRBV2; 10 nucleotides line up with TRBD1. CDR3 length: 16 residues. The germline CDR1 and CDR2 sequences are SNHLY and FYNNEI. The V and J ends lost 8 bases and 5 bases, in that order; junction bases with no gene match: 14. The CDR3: CASPIPRQGAGYGYTF. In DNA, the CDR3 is TGTGCCAGCCCCATCCCGAGACAGGGGGCAGGATATGGCTACACCTTC.